This T cell receptor (beta chain) appears in the sequencing data of a study of regulatory T cells in long-lasting Graves disease. The time point denotes: persistent/refractory GD, antithyroid drugs over 5 years with positive TRAb. There was RNA extracted from PBMCs, and the TCR library was made from it. Study-level findings and limits: New patients shared about 910 public clonotypes, and persistent patients shared more, with approximately 2,500. With persistent disease, TRBV28, TRBJ1-2 and TRBJ2-5 were the favored segments. A reduction in accuracy may have resulted from the small sample size. Newly diagnosed Graves' patients had higher TCR diversity than persistent ones.

Investigators prepared the TCR beta libraries by applying iRepertoire HTBI primers and Arm-PCR of CDR3 regions. Via MiXCR, TCRdb re-called the multiplex PCR reads, giving one row per CDR3 protein. The sample records 400,000 to 450,000 distinct CDR3 sequences, 20% to 30% being singletons. The CDR3 consists of 13 residues. Deletions cut 4 bases from V and 6 bases from J, with 13 bases between. The germline V gene encodes CDR1 SGHRS and CDR2 YFSETQ. About this clonotype: Its specificity is unknown. This may stem from a read error, because a much larger clone lies one nucleotide away. Because it lacks the conserved phenylalanine or tryptophan at the end, this CDR3 is likely a read error.

The chain carries TRBV5-1 and TRBJ1-1; D is undetermined. The specimen comprised peripheral blood mononuclear cells (PBMCs), sampled when the disease was refractory, from a patient treated with antithyroid drugs. The receptor comes from a female donor with Graves disease. The CDR3 is CASSDPGSSEAFL. CDR3 sequence (DNA): TGCGCCAGCAGCGATCCAGGCAGCTCTGAAGCTTTCCTT.